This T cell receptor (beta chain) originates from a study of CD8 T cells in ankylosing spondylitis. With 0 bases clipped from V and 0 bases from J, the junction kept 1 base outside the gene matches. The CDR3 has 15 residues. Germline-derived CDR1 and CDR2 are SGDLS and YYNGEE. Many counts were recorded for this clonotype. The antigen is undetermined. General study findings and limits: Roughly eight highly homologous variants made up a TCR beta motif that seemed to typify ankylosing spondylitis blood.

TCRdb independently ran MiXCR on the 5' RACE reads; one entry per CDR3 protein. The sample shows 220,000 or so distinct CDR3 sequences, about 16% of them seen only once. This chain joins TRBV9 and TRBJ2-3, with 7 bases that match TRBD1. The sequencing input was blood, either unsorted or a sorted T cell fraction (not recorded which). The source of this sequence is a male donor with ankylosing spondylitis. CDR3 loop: CASSVEQGSTDTQYF. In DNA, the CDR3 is TGTGCCAGCAGCGTAGAACAGGGGAGCACAGATACGCAGTATTTT.